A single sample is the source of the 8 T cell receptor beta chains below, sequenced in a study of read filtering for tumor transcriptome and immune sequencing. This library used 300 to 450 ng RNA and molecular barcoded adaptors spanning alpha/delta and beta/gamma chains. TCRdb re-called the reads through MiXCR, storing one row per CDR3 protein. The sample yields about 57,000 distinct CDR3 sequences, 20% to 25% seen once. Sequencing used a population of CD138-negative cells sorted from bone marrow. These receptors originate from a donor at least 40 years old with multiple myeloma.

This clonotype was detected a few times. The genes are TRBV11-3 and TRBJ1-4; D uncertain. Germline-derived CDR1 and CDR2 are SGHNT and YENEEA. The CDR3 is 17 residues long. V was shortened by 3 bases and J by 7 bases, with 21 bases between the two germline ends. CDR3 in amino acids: CASSFFVLRSGIEKLFF. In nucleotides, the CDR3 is TGTGCCAGCAGCTTCTTCGTATTAAGGTCGGGGATTGAAAAACTGTTTTTT. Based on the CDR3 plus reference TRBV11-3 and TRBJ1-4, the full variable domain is EAGVVQSPRYKIIEKKQPVAFWCNPISGHNTLYWYLQNLGQGPELLIRYENEEAVDDSQLPKDRFSAERLKGVDSTLKIQPAELGDSAVYLCASSFFVLRSGIEKLFFGSGTQLSVL.

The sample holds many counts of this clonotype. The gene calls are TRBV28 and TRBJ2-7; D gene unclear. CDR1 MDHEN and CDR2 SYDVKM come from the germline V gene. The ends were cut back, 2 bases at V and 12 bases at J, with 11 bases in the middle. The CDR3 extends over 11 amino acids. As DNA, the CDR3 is TGTGCCAGCAGTTTAAGGCATATCTGGTACTTC. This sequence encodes CASSLRHIWYF. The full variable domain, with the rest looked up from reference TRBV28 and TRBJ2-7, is DVKVTQSSRYLVKRTGEKVFLECVQDMDHENMFWYRQDPGLGLRLIYFSYDVKMKEKGDIPEGYSVSREKKERFSLILESASTNQTSMYLCASSLRHIWYFGPGTRLTVT.

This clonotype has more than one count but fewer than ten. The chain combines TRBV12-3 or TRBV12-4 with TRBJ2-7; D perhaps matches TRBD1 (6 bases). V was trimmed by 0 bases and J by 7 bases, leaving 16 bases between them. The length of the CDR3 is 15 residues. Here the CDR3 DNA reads TGTGCCAGCAGTTTAGCGCCAGGGGACCCCTTGGAGCAGTACTTC. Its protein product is CASSLAPGDPLEQYF.

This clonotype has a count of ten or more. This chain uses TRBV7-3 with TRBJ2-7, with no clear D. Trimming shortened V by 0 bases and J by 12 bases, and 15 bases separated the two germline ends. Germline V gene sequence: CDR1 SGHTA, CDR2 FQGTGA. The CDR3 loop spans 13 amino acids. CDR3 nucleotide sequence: TGTGCCAGCAGCTTAACCGGAAGCTCGTCGAGGTACTTC. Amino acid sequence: CASSLTGSSSRYF. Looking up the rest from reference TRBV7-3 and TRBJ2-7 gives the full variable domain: GAGVSQTPSNKVTEKGKYVELRCDPISGHTALYWYRQSLGQGPEFLIYFQGTGAADDSGLPNDRFFAVRPEGSVSTLKIQRTERGDSAVYLCASSLTGSSSRYFGPGTRLTVT.

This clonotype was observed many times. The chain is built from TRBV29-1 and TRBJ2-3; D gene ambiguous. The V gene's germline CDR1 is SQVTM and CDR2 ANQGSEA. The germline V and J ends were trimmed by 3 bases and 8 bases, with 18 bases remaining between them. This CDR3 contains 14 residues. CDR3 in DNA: TGCAGCGTTGAGAGGAGCCAGCATTGGGGTACGCAGTATTTT. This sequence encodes CSVERSQHWGTQYF.

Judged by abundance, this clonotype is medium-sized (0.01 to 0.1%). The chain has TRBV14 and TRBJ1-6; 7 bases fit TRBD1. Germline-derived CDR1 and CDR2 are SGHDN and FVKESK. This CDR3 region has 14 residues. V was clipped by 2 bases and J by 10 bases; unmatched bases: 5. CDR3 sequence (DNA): TGTGCCAGCAGCCAAAACACAGGGGTATCACCCCTCCACTTT. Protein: CASSQNTGVSPLHF.

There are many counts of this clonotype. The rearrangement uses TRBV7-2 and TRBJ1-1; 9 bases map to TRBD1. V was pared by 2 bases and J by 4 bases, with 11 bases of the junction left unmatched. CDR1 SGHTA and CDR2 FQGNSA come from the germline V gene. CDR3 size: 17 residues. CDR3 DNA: TGTGCCAGCAGCTTACAGCTGGGGACAGGGTATGGCACTGAAGCTTTCTTT. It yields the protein CASSLQLGTGYGTEAFF. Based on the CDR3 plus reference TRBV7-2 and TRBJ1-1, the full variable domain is GAGVSQSPSNKVTEKGKDVELRCDPISGHTALYWYRQSLGQGLEFLIYFQGNSAPDKSGLPSDRFSAERTGGSVSTLTIQRTQQEDSAVYLCASSLQLGTGYGTEAFFGQGTRLTVV.

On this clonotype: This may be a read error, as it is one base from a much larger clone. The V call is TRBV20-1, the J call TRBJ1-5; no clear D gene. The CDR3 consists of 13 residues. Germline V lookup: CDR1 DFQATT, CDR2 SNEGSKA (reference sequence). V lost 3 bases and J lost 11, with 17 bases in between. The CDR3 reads CSARGTDRQTQHF. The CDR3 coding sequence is TGCAGTGCTAGGGGAACCGACCGGCAGACCCAGCATTTT.